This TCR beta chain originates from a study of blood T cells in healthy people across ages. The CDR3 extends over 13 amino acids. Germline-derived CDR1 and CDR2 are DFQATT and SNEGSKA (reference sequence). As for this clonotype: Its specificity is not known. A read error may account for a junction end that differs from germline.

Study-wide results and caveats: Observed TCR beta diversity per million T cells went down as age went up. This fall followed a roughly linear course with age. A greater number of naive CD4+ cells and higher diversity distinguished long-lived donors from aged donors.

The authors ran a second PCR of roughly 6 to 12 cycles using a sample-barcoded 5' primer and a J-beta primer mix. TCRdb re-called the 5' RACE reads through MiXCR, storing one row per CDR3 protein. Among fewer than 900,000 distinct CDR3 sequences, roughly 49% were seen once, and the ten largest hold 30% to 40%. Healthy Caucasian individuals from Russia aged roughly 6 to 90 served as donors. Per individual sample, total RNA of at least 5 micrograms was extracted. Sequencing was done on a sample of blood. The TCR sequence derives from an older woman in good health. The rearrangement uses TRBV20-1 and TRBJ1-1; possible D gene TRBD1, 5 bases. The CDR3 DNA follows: TGCAGTGCCTTCCGGGACCCCTACACCGAAGCTTTCTTT. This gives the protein CSAFRDPYTEAFF.